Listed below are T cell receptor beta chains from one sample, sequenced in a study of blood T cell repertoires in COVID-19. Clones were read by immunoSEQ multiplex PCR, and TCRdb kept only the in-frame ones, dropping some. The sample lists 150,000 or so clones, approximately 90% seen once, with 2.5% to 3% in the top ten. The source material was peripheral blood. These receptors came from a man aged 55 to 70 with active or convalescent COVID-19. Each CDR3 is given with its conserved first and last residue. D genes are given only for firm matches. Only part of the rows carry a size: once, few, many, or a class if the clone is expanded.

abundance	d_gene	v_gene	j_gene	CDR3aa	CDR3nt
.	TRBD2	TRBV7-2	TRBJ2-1	CASARTWTSGIYEQFF	TGTGCCAGCGCGCGGACCTGGACTAGCGGTATCTATGAGCAGTTCTTC
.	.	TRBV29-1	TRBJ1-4	CSVQGQVNEKLFF	TGCAGCGTCCAGGGGCAGGTTAATGAAAAACTGTTTTTT
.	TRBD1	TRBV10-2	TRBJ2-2	CASMDRAITGELFF	TGCGCCAGCATGGACAGGGCGATCACCGGGGAGCTGTTTTTT
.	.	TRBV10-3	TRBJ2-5	CAISYNREETQYF	TGTGCCATCAGTTACAACAGGGAAGAGACCCAGTACTTC
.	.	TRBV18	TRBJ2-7	CASSPGRGPYEQYF	TGTGCCAGCTCACCAGGCAGGGGACCCTACGAGCAGTACTTC
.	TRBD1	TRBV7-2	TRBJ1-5	CASSSSFDRGNQPQHF	TGTGCCAGCAGCTCCAGCTTTGACAGGGGGAATCAGCCCCAGCATTTT
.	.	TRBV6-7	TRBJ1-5	CASTLVAFSYQPQHF	TGTGCCAGCACCTTGGTAGCGTTTTCTTATCAGCCCCAGCATTTT
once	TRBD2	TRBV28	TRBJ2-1	CASSPLTSGDYREQFF	TGTGCCAGCAGTCCATTGACTAGCGGGGATTACAGGGAGCAGTTCTTC
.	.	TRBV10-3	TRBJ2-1	CAISAVVSYNEQFF	TGTGCCATCAGTGCAGTTGTCTCCTACAATGAGCAGTTCTTC
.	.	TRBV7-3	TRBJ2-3	CASSLQGGVADTQYF	TGTGCCAGCAGCTTACAGGGGGGCGTGGCAGATACGCAGTATTTT
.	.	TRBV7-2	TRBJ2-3	CASSREGVSTDTQYF	TGTGCCAGCAGCCGCGAGGGGGTTAGCACAGATACGCAGTATTTT
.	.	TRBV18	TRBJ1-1	CASSPTGIPEAFF	TGTGCCAGCTCACCAACAGGGATCCCTGAAGCTTTCTTT
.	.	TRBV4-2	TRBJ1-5	CASSQEVGGNQPQHF	TGTGCCAGCAGCCAAGAGGTGGGAGGTAATCAGCCCCAGCATTTT
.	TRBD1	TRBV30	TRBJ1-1	CAWSLRQGRMNTEAFF	TGTGCCTGGAGTCTCAGACAGGGCCGAATGAACACTGAAGCTTTCTTT
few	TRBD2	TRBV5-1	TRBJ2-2	CASSFGREGTGELFF	TGCGCCAGCAGCTTCGGCAGGGAGGGAACCGGGGAGCTGTTTTTT
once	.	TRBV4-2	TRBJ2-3	CASSQEAQRPDTQYF	TGTGCCAGCAGCCAAGAGGCGCAGCGCCCAGATACGCAGTATTTT
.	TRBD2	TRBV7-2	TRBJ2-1	CASGLAGGGNEQFF	TGTGCCAGCGGACTAGCGGGAGGAGGCAATGAGCAGTTCTTC
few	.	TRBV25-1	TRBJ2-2	CASSGQLTGELFF	TGTGCCAGCAGTGGACAGCTCACCGGGGAGCTGTTTTTT
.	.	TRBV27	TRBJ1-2	CASSFQGGYGYTF	TGTGCCAGCAGTTTTCAGGGCGGCTATGGCTACACCTTC
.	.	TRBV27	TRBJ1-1	CASSPQVYYTEAFF	TGTGCCAGCAGTCCCCAGGTCTATTACACTGAAGCTTTCTTT
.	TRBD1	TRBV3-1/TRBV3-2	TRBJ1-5	CASSHGTDNQPQHF	TGTGCCAGCAGCCATGGGACAGATAATCAGCCCCAGCATTTT
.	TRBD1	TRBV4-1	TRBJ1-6	CASRSLTGERSSPLHF	TGCGCCAGCAGATCCCTGACAGGGGAGAGGAGCTCACCCCTCCACTTT
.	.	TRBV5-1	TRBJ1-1	CASRDSLRTEAFF	TGCGCCAGCAGGGACAGCTTGAGGACTGAAGCTTTCTTT
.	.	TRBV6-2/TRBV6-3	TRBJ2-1	CASSYPGNEQFF	TGTGCCAGCAGTTACCCAGGAAATGAGCAGTTCTTC
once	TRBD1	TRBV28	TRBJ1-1	CASRGRTGAVNTEAFF	TGTGCCAGCAGGGGGAGGACAGGGGCAGTGAACACTGAAGCTTTCTTT
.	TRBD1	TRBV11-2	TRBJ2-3	CASSTGGRADTQYF	TGTGCCAGCAGCACAGGGGGTAGGGCAGATACGCAGTATTTT
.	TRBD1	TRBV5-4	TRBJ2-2	CASSPGQGVGTGELFF	TGTGCCAGCAGCCCGGGACAGGGGGTGGGGACCGGGGAGCTGTTTTTT
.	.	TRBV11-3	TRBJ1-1	CASSFSGTEAFF	TGTGCCAGCAGCTTCTCCGGGACTGAAGCTTTCTTT
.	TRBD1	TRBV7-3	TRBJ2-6	CASSQTGTGANVLTF	TGTGCCAGCAGCCAGACAGGGACTGGGGCCAACGTCCTGACTTTC
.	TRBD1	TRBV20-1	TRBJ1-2	CSASEGAGYTF	TGCAGTGCTAGTGAGGGGGCTGGCTACACCTTC
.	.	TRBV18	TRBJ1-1	CASSGTLNTEAFF	TGTGCCAGCTCGGGGACACTCAACACTGAAGCTTTCTTT
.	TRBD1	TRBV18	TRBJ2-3	CASSPRQGSSTDTQYF	TGTGCCAGCTCACCCAGACAGGGAAGTAGCACAGATACGCAGTATTTT
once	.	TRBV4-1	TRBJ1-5	CASSQDEWGGMSNQPQHF	TGCGCCAGCAGCCAAGATGAGTGGGGGGGGATGAGCAATCAGCCCCAGCATTTT
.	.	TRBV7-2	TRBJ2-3	CASSLGLPPATDTQYF	TGTGCCAGCAGCTTAGGACTACCTCCCGCCACAGATACGCAGTATTTT
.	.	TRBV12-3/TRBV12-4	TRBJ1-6	CASSPGDSPLHF	TGTGCCAGCAGTCCAGGGGATTCACCCCTCCACTTT
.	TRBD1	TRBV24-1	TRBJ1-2	CATSDPGTGYGYTF	TGTGCCACCAGTGATCCCGGGACAGGGTATGGCTACACCTTC
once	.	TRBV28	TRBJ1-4	CASSLWKGVGGELFF	TGTGCCAGCAGTTTATGGAAGGGGGTGGGTGGGGAACTGTTTTTT
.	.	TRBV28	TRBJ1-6	CASSRRTAANSPLHF	TGTGCCAGCAGCCGCCGGACTGCAGCGAATTCACCCCTCCACTTT
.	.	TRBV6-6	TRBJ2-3	CASSRQTDWEATDTQYF	TGTGCCAGCAGTCGCCAGACGGACTGGGAAGCCACAGATACGCAGTATTTT
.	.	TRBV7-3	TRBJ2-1	CASSPSPVATNEQFF	TGTGCCAGCAGCCCAAGCCCGGTAGCGACCAATGAGCAGTTCTTC
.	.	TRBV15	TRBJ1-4	CATSRVNRKAELFF	TGTGCCACCAGCAGAGTTAACAGGAAGGCAGAACTGTTTTTT
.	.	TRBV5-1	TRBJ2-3	CASTQGWAADTQYF	TGCGCCAGCACCCAGGGTTGGGCGGCAGATACGCAGTATTTT
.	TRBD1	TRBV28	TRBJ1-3	CASGTGRNTIYF	TGTGCCAGCGGGACAGGGCGAAACACCATATATTTT
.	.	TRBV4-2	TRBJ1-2	CASSQGATNYGYTF	TGTGCCAGCAGCCAAGGGGCGACAAACTATGGCTACACCTTC
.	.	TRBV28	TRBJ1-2	CAALGGTPKYGYTF	TGTGCCGCCCTGGGGGGGACGCCTAAATATGGCTACACCTTC
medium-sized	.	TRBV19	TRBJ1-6	CASSPTGSSYNSPLHF	TGTGCCAGTAGTCCTACGGGGAGCTCCTATAATTCACCCCTCCACTTT
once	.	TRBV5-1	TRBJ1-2	CASSPLSAENYGYTF	TGCGCCAGCAGCCCCCTTAGCGCTGAAAACTATGGCTACACCTTC
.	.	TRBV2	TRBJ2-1	CAAGIYNEQFF	TGTGCCGCCGGGATCTACAATGAGCAGTTCTTC
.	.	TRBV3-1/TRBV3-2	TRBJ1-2	CASSLSFSTASRGYTF	TGTGCCAGCAGCCTTTCCTTTTCGACTGCGTCGCGGGGCTACACCTTC
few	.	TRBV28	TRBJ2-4	CASQETGLAKNIQYF	TGTGCCAGCCAAGAGACAGGTTTAGCCAAAAACATTCAGTACTTC
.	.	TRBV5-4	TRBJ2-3	CASSLSAGKVRDTQYF	TGTGCCAGCAGCTTGTCGGCGGGGAAGGTGCGGGATACGCAGTATTTT
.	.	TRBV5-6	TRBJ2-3	CASSFVPGTDTQYF	TGTGCCAGCAGCTTTGTTCCCGGCACAGATACGCAGTATTTT
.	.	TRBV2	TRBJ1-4	CASSDGGGTPAEKLFF	TGTGCCAGCAGTGATGGGGGAGGGACCCCAGCGGAAAAACTGTTTTTT
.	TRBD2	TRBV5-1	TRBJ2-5	CASSHGTSGQETQYF	TGCGCCAGCAGCCACGGGACTAGCGGACAAGAGACCCAGTACTTC
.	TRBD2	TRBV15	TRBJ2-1	CATSREGTKNNEQFF	TGTGCCACCAGCAGGGAGGGGACTAAGAACAATGAGCAGTTCTTC
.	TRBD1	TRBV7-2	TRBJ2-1	CASRGSTGYYNEQFF	TGTGCCAGCAGGGGATCGACAGGGTACTACAATGAGCAGTTCTTC
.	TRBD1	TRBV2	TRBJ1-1	CATEQGRRYTEAFF	TGTGCCACCGAACAGGGGAGGAGGTACACTGAAGCTTTCTTT
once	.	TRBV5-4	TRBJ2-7	CASSRGAQPEQYF	TGTGCCAGCAGCCGCGGAGCCCAGCCCGAGCAGTACTTC
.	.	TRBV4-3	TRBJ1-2	CASSRVVGVNYGYTF	TGCGCCAGCAGCCGTGTAGTGGGAGTTAACTATGGCTACACCTTC
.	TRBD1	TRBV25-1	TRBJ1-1	CASRTGRYTEAFF	TGTGCCAGCCGGACAGGAAGGTACACTGAAGCTTTCTTT